This T cell receptor beta chain was sequenced during a study of CD8 T cells in ankylosing spondylitis. Via MiXCR, TCRdb re-called the 5' RACE reads, giving one row per CDR3 protein. The table records about 150,000 distinct CDR3 sequences, 30% to 40% of them present only once. The sample comprised synovial fluid, either unsorted or a sorted T cell fraction (not recorded which). The TCR originated in a male donor with ankylosing spondylitis.

The CDR3 DNA is TGTGCCAGCACTACCTCCGGGACAGGCAATCAGCCCCAGCATTTT. This sequence encodes CASTTSGTGNQPQHF. This chain joins TRBV6-1 and TRBJ1-5, with 7 nucleotides matching TRBD1. The V gene's germline CDR1 is MNHNS and CDR2 SASEGT. The V and J ends lost 7 bases and 2 bases, in that order; junction bases with no gene match: 8. The CDR3 totals 15 residues.